Listed below are T cell receptor beta chains from one sample, sequenced in a study of T-cell memory formation after mild COVID-19. TCRdb independently ran MiXCR on the 5' RACE reads; one entry per CDR3 protein. Of approximately 500,000 distinct CDR3 sequences listed, nearly 25% are singletons. The material sequenced was PBMCs or a T cell subset sorted from them (not recorded which). Receptor source: an adult woman who had mild COVID-19 (a few samples of this study predate the infection). Cell type and time point are not known. Both conserved end residues are part of each CDR3. D genes are given only for firm matches. Size tells how often a clone was seen (once, few, many) or the class of an expanded clone, and some rows leave it out.

J gene,clone size,D gene,V gene,CDR3 protein,CDR3 DNA
TRBJ1-2,.,TRBD1,TRBV12-3/TRBV12-4,CASSAGTGANYGYTF,TGTGCCAGCAGTGCGGGGACAGGAGCTAACTATGGCTACACCTTC
TRBJ1-2,.,TRBD1,TRBV5-1,CASSLDVGTGGGRGYTF,TGCGCCAGCAGCTTGGATGTGGGGACAGGCGGAGGTCGGGGCTACACCTTC
TRBJ1-6,.,.,TRBV7-8,CASSLMAEMSSYNSPLHF,TGTGCCAGCAGCTTAATGGCGGAAATGAGCTCCTATAATTCACCCCTCCACTTT
TRBJ2-3,.,.,TRBV12-3/TRBV12-4,CASSLVGGLATDTQYF,TGTGCCAGCAGTTTAGTCGGGGGGCTAGCGACGGATACGCAGTATTTT
TRBJ2-5,few,.,TRBV2,CASSEGLGGGQETQYF,TGTGCCAGCAGTGAAGGACTAGGCGGTGGGCAAGAGACCCAGTACTTC
TRBJ2-7,few,TRBD2,TRBV12-3/TRBV12-4,CASSPYREVSYEQYF,TGTGCCAGCAGCCCATACCGGGAGGTCTCCTACGAGCAGTACTTC
TRBJ2-1,few,.,TRBV5-4,CASSFMTGRNEQFF,TGTGCCAGCAGCTTTATGACAGGAAGGAATGAGCAGTTCTTC
TRBJ2-5,few,.,TRBV5-5,CASSLAIGETQYF,TGTGCCAGCAGCTTGGCCATCGGAGAGACCCAGTACTTC
TRBJ2-6,few,.,TRBV4-3,CASSQAGSGGANVLTF,TGCGCCAGCAGCCAAGCGGGGTCCGGTGGGGCCAACGTCCTGACTTTC
TRBJ2-1,.,TRBD2,TRBV7-9,CASSWPATSGRGNEQFF,TGTGCCAGCAGCTGGCCCGCAACTAGCGGGAGGGGCAATGAGCAGTTCTTC
TRBJ2-5,few,.,TRBV7-7,CASSLWSGETQYF,TGTGCCAGCAGCTTATGGAGCGGAGAGACCCAGTACTTC
TRBJ2-7,few,TRBD2,TRBV7-2,CASSLGEGPYEQYF,TGTGCCAGCAGCTTAGGGGAGGGACCCTACGAGCAGTACTTC
TRBJ1-3,.,TRBD1,TRBV7-2,CASSFTGGGNTIYF,TGTGCCAGCAGCTTTACAGGGGGAGGAAACACCATATATTTT
TRBJ2-1,many,.,TRBV12-3/TRBV12-4,CASSFGNEQFF,TGCGCCAGCAGCTTTGGCAATGAGCAGTTCTTC
TRBJ1-2,.,TRBD1,TRBV5-1,CASSLVGGQGLGDYGYTF,TGCGCCAGCAGCTTGGTTGGAGGACAGGGGCTGGGGGACTATGGCTACACCTTC
TRBJ2-1,.,TRBD2,TRBV4-1,CASSQVLAGGRRDEQFF,TGCGCCAGCAGCCAAGTACTAGCGGGGGGCCGGAGGGATGAGCAGTTCTTC
TRBJ2-7,few,.,TRBV5-1,CASSVGGTDLSAEQYF,TGCGCCAGCAGCGTGGGCGGGACGGACCTTTCGGCCGAGCAGTACTTC
TRBJ2-7,.,.,TRBV7-2,CASSFTGSSVNHEQYF,TGTGCCAGCAGCTTTACAGGGTCCTCGGTCAACCACGAGCAGTACTTC
TRBJ1-4,.,.,TRBV7-6,CASRKTGTSSEKLFF,TGTGCCAGCAGAAAAACAGGGACTTCGAGTGAAAAACTGTTTTTT
TRBJ1-1,.,TRBD1,TRBV5-1,CASSPRDRRDTEAFF,TGCGCCAGCAGCCCACGGGACAGGCGGGACACTGAAGCTTTCTTT
TRBJ2-1,few,TRBD2,TRBV11-2,CASTPLLGLGGNEQFF,TGTGCCAGCACCCCGCTTTTAGGACTAGGAGGGAATGAGCAGTTCTTC
TRBJ2-1,.,TRBD1,TRBV10-3,CAISVGTVLNNEQFF,TGTGCCATCAGTGTAGGGACAGTCCTTAACAATGAGCAGTTCTTC
TRBJ2-5,few,.,TRBV15,CATSRSDLPPDGRQTQYF,TGTGCCACCAGCAGATCTGACCTTCCCCCGGACGGCCGACAGACCCAGTACTTC
TRBJ2-1,few,.,TRBV6-2/TRBV6-3,CASAPYGPYNEQFF,TGTGCCAGCGCCCCCTATGGCCCGTACAATGAGCAGTTCTTC
TRBJ2-7,few,TRBD1,TRBV10-3,CAISAPGTGAYEQYF,TGTGCCATCAGTGCCCCCGGGACAGGAGCCTACGAGCAGTACTTC
TRBJ1-2,few,.,TRBV24-1,CATSETGSYGYTF,TGTGCCACCAGTGAAACAGGTTCCTATGGCTACACCTTC
TRBJ2-7,.,.,TRBV7-9,CASSARDGAYEQYF,TGTGCCAGCAGCGCCCGGGACGGAGCCTACGAGCAGTACTTC
TRBJ2-5,.,TRBD2,TRBV3-1,CASRRLAGGRETQYF,TGTGCCAGCAGACGACTAGCGGGAGGTCGGGAGACCCAGTACTTC
TRBJ2-7,.,TRBD2,TRBV29-1,CSVEAGTSGRPSSYEQYF,TGCAGCGTTGAAGCCGGGACTAGCGGGAGGCCTAGCTCCTACGAGCAGTACTTC
TRBJ2-2,.,TRBD2,TRBV5-1,CASSRGVADGELFF,TGCGCCAGCAGCCGGGGGGTCGCCGACGGGGAGCTGTTTTTT
TRBJ2-1,.,.,TRBV7-6,CASSFDSGSSYNEQFF,TGTGCCAGCAGCTTCGATTCCGGGAGTAGCTACAATGAGCAGTTCTTC
TRBJ1-5,.,.,TRBV4-3,CASSQIEGSNQPQHF,TGCGCCAGCAGCCAAATCGAGGGTAGCAATCAGCCCCAGCATTTT
TRBJ2-1,.,.,TRBV11-3,CASSLGTIGFF,TGTGCCAGCAGCTTAGGGACCATCGGGTTCTTC
TRBJ2-1,many,TRBD2,TRBV12-3/TRBV12-4,CASLLAGPYNEQFF,TGTGCCAGTCTCCTAGCGGGGCCCTACAATGAGCAGTTCTTC
TRBJ2-2,few,TRBD2,TRBV2,CASSMREGRTGELFF,TGTGCCAGCAGTATGCGGGAGGGCCGCACCGGGGAGCTGTTTTTT
TRBJ1-1,.,.,TRBV12-3/TRBV12-4,CASSLVMGPRAFF,TGTGCCAGCAGTTTAGTGATGGGGCCGAGAGCTTTCTTT
TRBJ2-7,few,.,TRBV6-1,CASSERYRDLPMNDF,TGTGCCAGCAGTGAACGGTATAGGGACCTCCCTATGAACGACTTC
TRBJ2-3,.,.,TRBV20-1,CSARRGATDTQYF,TGCAGTGCTAGACGGGGGGCGACAGATACGCAGTATTTT
TRBJ2-7,few,.,TRBV10-3,CAISGYGGYEQYF,TGTGCCATCAGTGGGTACGGGGGCTACGAGCAGTACTTC
TRBJ2-7,.,TRBD1,TRBV28,CASSPRTGGGYEQYF,TGTGCCAGCAGTCCTCGGACAGGGGGCGGATACGAGCAGTACTTC
TRBJ1-1,.,.,TRBV29-1,CSMSGFMNTEAFF,TGCAGCATGTCAGGGTTCATGAACACTGAAGCTTTCTTT
TRBJ2-3,few,TRBD2,TRBV7-8,CASTAGGDTQYF,TGTGCCAGCACGGCGGGGGGAGATACGCAGTATTTT
TRBJ2-1,many,TRBD2,TRBV7-8,CASSLAASGGNEQFF,TGTGCCAGCAGCTTAGCGGCTAGCGGGGGTAATGAGCAGTTCTTC
TRBJ2-3,few,TRBD2,TRBV19,CASRSGTSAQHTQYF,TGTGCCAGTAGGTCGGGGACTAGCGCCCAGCATACGCAGTATTTT
TRBJ2-1,.,.,TRBV29-1,CSVERTYNEQFF,TGCAGCGTTGAAAGGACCTACAATGAGCAGTTCTTC
TRBJ2-7,.,TRBD2,TRBV7-8,CASSPSGPTYEQYF,TGTGCCAGCAGCCCTAGCGGGCCCACCTACGAGCAGTACTTC
TRBJ1-1,.,.,TRBV3-1,CASSLRGPGEAFF,TGTGCCAGCAGCCTTCGAGGGCCGGGAGAAGCTTTCTTT
TRBJ2-3,.,.,TRBV18,CASSTDEGRTDTQYF,TGTGCCAGCTCAACAGACGAGGGGAGGACAGATACGCAGTATTTT
TRBJ2-1,.,.,TRBV3-1,CASGAPGLEQFF,TGTGCCAGCGGAGCTCCCGGACTAGAGCAGTTCTTC
TRBJ1-1,.,.,TRBV6-2/TRBV6-3,CASSASTSLNTEAFF,TGTGCCAGCAGCGCATCCACGAGCCTGAACACTGAAGCTTTCTTT
TRBJ2-1,.,TRBD2,TRBV19,CASSIKGLAGVLSGNEQFF,TGTGCCAGTAGTATCAAGGGACTAGCGGGGGTCCTCAGCGGCAATGAGCAGTTCTTC
TRBJ1-4,.,.,TRBV7-2,CASSPNRETNEKLFF,TGTGCCAGCAGCCCCAACAGGGAAACTAATGAAAAACTGTTTTTT
TRBJ1-1,few,.,TRBV12-3/TRBV12-4,CASSRRSAEAFF,TGTGCCAGCAGTCGACGGAGCGCGGAAGCTTTCTTT